This section outlines one TCR beta chain sequence together with its context. TCRdb's table, derived via immunoSEQ multiplex PCR, lists solely in-frame clones and lacks some. The data show some 130,000 clones, roughly 91% seen once. This sample is drawn from a study of control samples from healthy donors and cancer patients. Germline V CDR1 and CDR2: MNHEY, SMNVEV (reference sequence). The CDR3 contains 17 residues. Trimming left V 6 bases short and J 0 bases short, with 19 bases between. The chain has TRBV27 and TRBJ2-3; perhaps TRBD2 as D (6 bases). The TCR sequence derives from a man in his fifties or sixties with head and neck cancer. Sequenced input: PBMCs. CDR3 sequence reads: CASRAGLPTLSTDTQYF. CDR3 nucleotide sequence: TGTGCCAGCAGGGCGGGACTCCCAACCTTGAGCACAGATACGCAGTATTTT.